These 20 T cell receptor beta chains share one sample of origin, sequenced in a study of blood T cell repertoires in COVID-19. Sequenced by immunoSEQ multiplex PCR; TCRdb stores in-frame clones only, minus some. The data hold about 90,000 clones, with roughly four fifths observed a single time. Sequencing input: peripheral blood. These receptors were taken from a human donor in a cohort sampled during active COVID-19.

The J gene is TRBJ1-1, the V gene TRBV3-1 (or the pseudogene TRBV3-2), with D possibly being TRBD1 (5 bases). The CDR3 covers 15 residues. Per the germline V gene, CDR1 is LGHDT and CDR2 is YNNKEL (reference sequence). Trimming took off 4 bases at V and 1 base at J, with 13 bases between the two ends. The DNA of the CDR3 is TGTGCCAGCAGCCCCCTCTGGACACCGAACACTGAAGCTTTCTTT. It yields the protein CASSPLWTPNTEAFF.

This sequence joins TRBV24-1 and TRBJ1-1, with 7 bases aligning to TRBD1. Germline CDR1 and CDR2: KGHDR and SFDVKD. The CDR3 sequence is 15 residues long. Losses at the gene ends were 4 bases for V and 5 bases for J; bases not matched to a gene: 9. The CDR3 bases are TGTGCCACCAGTGACTCCAGACAGGGACGGACTGAAGCTTTCTTT. It yields the protein CATSDSRQGRTEAFF.

This clone was seen only once. The V and J genes are TRBV5-1 and TRBJ1-5, with D possibly matching TRBD1 (5 bases). This CDR3 comprises 15 residues. The germline V gene encodes CDR1 SGHRS and CDR2 YFSETQ. The ends were cut back, 0 bases at V and 4 bases at J, with 11 bases in the middle. The CDR3 spells CASSLDRSGNQPQHF. CDR3 sequence (DNA): TGCGCCAGCAGCTTGGACAGGTCTGGGAATCAGCCCCAGCATTTT.

The table lists this clone with a few counts. The genes are TRBV6-5 and TRBJ2-3; 15 bases are shared with TRBD2. Germline lookup yields CDR1 MNHEY and CDR2 SVGAGI. The CDR3 consists of 16 residues. V was clipped by 0 bases and J by 6 bases; unmatched bases: 1. The CDR3 here is CASSYSGTSGGDTQYF. For the CDR3, the DNA is TGTGCCAGCAGTTACTCCGGGACTAGCGGGGGGGATACGCAGTATTTT.

The CDR3 loop reads CASSYSPGQRAFF. The CDR3, as DNA: TGTGCCAGCAGTTACTCTCCGGGACAAAGAGCTTTCTTT. The chain links TRBV6-5 to TRBJ1-1; D perhaps matches TRBD1 (6 bases). V gave up 0 bases and J gave up 10 bases, with 12 bases separating them. Germline CDR1 MNHEY, CDR2 SVGAGI. The CDR3 runs 13 residues.

J is TRBJ2-4 and V is TRBV4-2, with D possibly matching TRBD1 (5 bases). This CDR3 has 14 amino acids. Germline V gene sequence: CDR1 LGHNA, CDR2 YNFKEQ. With 1 base removed from V and 6 bases from J, the gap between germline ends came to 10 bases. CDR3 protein: CASSQGDSRNIQYF. The CDR3, as DNA: TGTGCCAGCAGCCAAGGCGACAGCCGAAACATTCAGTACTTC.

This clone was observed once. The chain uses TRBV19 and TRBJ2-1; 7 nucleotides align to TRBD1. In germline, CDR1 is LNHDA, CDR2 SQIVND (reference sequence). V dropped 5 bases and J dropped 4; count of bases not matched to a gene: 8. This CDR3 contains 15 residues. In nucleotides, the CDR3 is TGTGCCAGTAGTTACTCCGGGACAGTTTACAATGAGCAGTTCTTC. This gives the protein CASSYSGTVYNEQFF.

This chain uses TRBV7-9 with TRBJ2-7; 9 nucleotides line up with TRBD1. CDR1 and CDR2 (germline): SEHNR, FQNEAQ (reference sequence). Unmatched junction bases numbered 5, after V lost 4 bases and J lost 4 bases. This CDR3 region has 14 residues. This CDR3 is CASSSRQGVYEQYF. CDR3 sequence (DNA): TGTGCCAGCAGCTCCCGACAGGGGGTGTACGAGCAGTACTTC.

The V gene is TRBV21-1, the J gene TRBJ2-3; TRBD2, the table's D call, was not compared with the DNA. TRBV21-1 is a listed pseudogene. There are 17 residues in the CDR3. CDR3 coding DNA: TGTGCCAGCAGCCCACTAGGCTGGGTCAGCTGGACAGATACGCAGTATTTT. Protein: CASSPLGWVSWTDTQYF.

V usage is TRBV6-6 and J usage is TRBJ2-1, with D unclear. This CDR3 comprises 14 residues. Trimming took off 2 bases at V and 1 base at J, with 6 bases between the two ends. The V gene's germline CDR1 is MNHNY and CDR2 SVGAGI (reference sequence). CDR3 coding DNA: TGTGCCAGCAGTTACGACGGGTCCTACAATGAGCAGTTCTTC. Protein sequence: CASSYDGSYNEQFF.

The chain links TRBV6-5 to TRBJ2-7; 7 nucleotides match TRBD1. With 8 bases clipped from V and 3 bases from J, the junction kept 7 bases outside the gene matches. This CDR3 spans 13 amino acids. Germline-derived CDR1 and CDR2 are MNHEY and SVGAGI. CDR3 DNA: TGTGCCAGCGGTCCGACAGGGTTCTACGAGCAGTACTTC. It translates to CASGPTGFYEQYF.

V is TRBV10-1 and J is TRBJ2-7; 14 bases are a match to TRBD2. From germline, CDR1 is WNHNN and CDR2 SYGVQD (reference sequence). The CDR3 sequence is 19 residues long. With 7 bases clipped from V and 1 base from J, the junction kept 15 bases outside the gene matches. This CDR3 reads CASNPTQGLAGGRSYEQYF. Written as DNA, the CDR3 is TGCGCCAGCAACCCCACTCAAGGACTAGCGGGGGGACGTTCCTACGAGCAGTACTTC.

The genes are TRBV7-3 and TRBJ2-5; D remains ambiguous. This CDR3 contains 14 residues. V lost 2 bases, J lost 5 bases, and 12 bases lay in between. In germline, CDR1 is SGHTA, CDR2 FQGTGA. CDR3 sequence reads: CASSLEHDGETQYF. CDR3 in DNA: TGTGCCAGCAGCTTAGAACACGACGGGGAGACCCAGTACTTC. Full variable domain (outside the CDR3, taken from reference TRBV7-3 and TRBJ2-5): GAGVSQTPSNKVTEKGKYVELRCDPISGHTALYWYRQSLGQGPEFLIYFQGTGAADDSGLPNDRFFAVRPEGSVSTLKIQRTERGDSAVYLCASSLEHDGETQYFGPGTRLLVL.

This chain joins TRBV4-1 and TRBJ1-2; D unresolved. Germline V CDR1 and CDR2: MGHRA, YSYEKL. Between the trimmed V and J ends, which lost 2 bases and 8 bases, there was a span of 18 bases. The CDR3 extends over 15 amino acids. The CDR3 nucleotides are TGCGCCAGCAGCCAAACGCCGGGATTGGTTTTAGGCTACACCTTC. Protein product: CASSQTPGLVLGYTF.

The CDR3 loop reads CASRPGTGTATEAFF. CDR3 nucleotide sequence: TGTGCCAGTAGGCCCGGGACAGGGACGGCCACTGAAGCTTTCTTT. The rearrangement links TRBV19 to TRBJ1-1, with TRBD1 matching 9 bases. V was clipped by 6 bases and J by 4 bases; unmatched bases: 9. Germline CDR1 and CDR2: LNHDA and SQIVND (reference sequence). The CDR3 has 15 amino acids. The full variable domain, its missing parts supplied by reference TRBV19 and TRBJ1-1, is DGGITQSPKYLFRKEGQNVTLSCEQNLNHDAMYWYRQDPGQGLRLIYYSQIVNDFQKGDIAEGYSVSREKKESFPLTVTSAQKNPTAFYLCASRPGTGTATEAFFGQGTRLTVV.

The chain combines TRBV7-9 with TRBJ2-7; D might be TRBD2 (5 bases). CDR1 SEHNR and CDR2 FQNEAQ come from the germline V gene (reference sequence). The CDR3 spans 15 residues. V was pared by 5 bases and J by 6 bases, with 20 bases between. Here the CDR3 DNA reads TGTGCCAGCAGCACCCGAGGGAAGGAAGGGCCCGAGCAGTACTTC. Protein product: CASSTRGKEGPEQYF.

The chain joins TRBV4-2 to TRBJ2-3; D is possibly TRBD2 (6 bases). CDR3 length equals 16 residues. From germline, CDR1 is LGHNA and CDR2 YNFKEQ. Trimming took off 5 bases at V and 3 bases at J, with 18 bases between the two ends. CDR3 DNA sequence: TGTGCCAGCAGCTTTCGTCCGGGAGAGGGGACAGATACGCAGTATTTT. This sequence encodes CASSFRPGEGTDTQYF.

In this sample, this clone turned up a few times. The chain is built from TRBV5-4 and TRBJ1-1, with 9 bases that match TRBD1. Germline V gives CDR1 SGHNT, CDR2 YYREEE (reference sequence). The CDR3 covers 15 residues. Trimming removed 0 bases from V and 5 bases from J; junction bases left unmatched: 5. This chain's CDR3 is CASSLDWTGDTEAFF. CDR3 coding DNA: TGTGCCAGCAGCTTGGATTGGACAGGGGATACTGAAGCTTTCTTT.

V usage is TRBV5-1 and J usage is TRBJ2-5; possibly TRBD1 for D (5 bases). The germline CDR1 and CDR2 sequences are SGHRS and YFSETQ. The CDR3 covers 14 residues. With 3 bases removed from V and 5 bases from J, the gap between germline ends came to 14 bases. CDR3 residues: CASSYARQRETQYF. CDR3 coding DNA: TGCGCCAGCAGCTACGCTAGACAGCGCGAGACCCAGTACTTC.

The CDR3 sequence: CASSPTGQGLYGYTF. The CDR3 nucleotides read TGTGCCAGCAGCCCAACTGGACAGGGGCTTTATGGCTACACCTTC. The V gene is TRBV5-4, the J gene TRBJ1-2; 9 nucleotides match TRBD1. The ends lost 4 bases at V and 5 bases at J; junction bases unmatched: 9. Germline V gives CDR1 SGHNT, CDR2 YYREEE (reference sequence). The CDR3 runs to 15 residues.